This T cell receptor (beta chain) was retrieved from a study of vaccination and CD4 T cells after COVID-19. The wider study: According to the study, participants were given two doses of BNT162b2 or mRNA-1273 vaccine. Broader study findings: The median SARS-CoV-2-reactive clonotype number increased from around 19 to 38, without statistical significance. Relatively few convalescent patients were studied; early post-infection timepoints were not included.

Cultured CD4+ T-cell DNA underwent Oncomine TCR Beta short-read sequencing. Investigators obtained genomic DNA by extraction from cultured CD4+ T cells. TCRdb reanalysed the PCR reads using MiXCR and keeps one entry per CDR3 protein. This table holds roughly 12,000 distinct CDR3 sequences, 35% to 40% found once. This CDR3 contains 15 residues. The V gene end was trimmed by 2 bases and the J gene end by 7 bases; junction bases not matched to a gene: 7. Germline V gives CDR1 SGHTA, CDR2 FQGTGA. Specified treatment: roughly 10-day PBMC culture with coronavirus spike peptide pools or control peptides (ViraFEST assay). Gathered ahead of the COVID-19 pandemic (2011-2018) were the CD4+ T cells of the unexposed donor. Whenever cell numbers allowed, CD4+ T cells from unexposed donors were probed with SARS-CoV-2 S/N and four cold-coronavirus spikes. This clonotype was counted between two and nine times. Its antigen is not identified.

The source is a human donor in good health. The chain combines TRBV7-3 with TRBJ2-7; TRBD2 matches 11 bases. Sequencing was performed on CD4+ T cells from blood, cultured in vitro. The DNA for the CDR3 is TGTGCCAGCAGCTTATCACTAGCGGGAGTGCAGGAGCAGTACTTC. Its translation: CASSLSLAGVQEQYF.